The entry below describes one T cell receptor (beta chain). Its antigen is as yet unknown. This specimen comes from a study of T cell responses to AZD1222 COVID-19 vaccine. Between the trimmed V and J ends, which lost 5 bases and 0 bases, there was a span of 8 bases. There are 13 residues in the CDR3. Germline V gene lookup returns CDR1 GTSNPN and CDR2 SVGIG (reference sequence). Study findings and constraints: At baseline, just a handful of AZD1222 recipients tested seropositive. Reports say nearly half of spike-specific TCRs go after unmutated variant regions. After two AZD1222 doses, spike-specific TCR breadth and depth rose versus day 0.

Analysis merged second doses at about 4 or about 12 weeks. Produced via immunoSEQ multiplex PCR; TCRdb's table is partial and in-frame only. Of roughly 90,000 clones in the sample, roughly nine tenths were seen once. The sequence was collected from an adult who received the AZD1222 COVID-19 vaccine. The chain has TRBV30 and TRBJ2-1; no clear D. The sequenced sample was peripheral blood, obtained 28 days after the second AZD1222 dose. CDR3 coding DNA: TGTGCCTGGCAGGATTACTCCTACAATGAGCAGTTCTTC. It yields the protein CAWQDYSYNEQFF.